This entry describes one TCR beta chain. Its antigen is currently unknown. Other nucleotide sequences from this sample produce the same CDR3. TCRdb's table, derived via immunoSEQ multiplex PCR, lists solely in-frame clones and lacks some. This sample has hundreds of thousands of clones, with 89% found just once. This sample was included in a study of Ad26.COV2.S vaccination and SARS-CoV-2 variants. Treatment denoted: 15 to 20 received Ad26.COV2.S at low or high dose, single or two shots; several received placebo; per-sample allocation not given. Each sample was drawn 63 days after the first injection (of vaccine or placebo). This CDR3 is 13 amino acids long. The germline gives CDR1 MNHEY, CDR2 SVGEGT. V lost 2 bases and J 2 bases, leaving 4 bases between the germline ends. Study-wide points: The study found similar non-spike TCR breadth in vaccine and placebo recipients.

The source of this sequence is a person aged 18 to 59 who received the Ad26.COV2.S COVID-19 vaccine or a placebo. This chain links TRBV6-2 or TRBV6-3 with TRBJ1-5; D remains unclear. The sample consisted of peripheral blood, taken in a trial of Ad26.COV2.S vaccine versus placebo. CDR3 DNA: TGTGCCAGCAGTTACGGGGGCAATCAGCCCCAGCATTTT. It encodes CASSYGGNQPQHF.